This T cell receptor beta chain is from a study of blood T cell repertoires in COVID-19. Study-level information: Samples representing acute and convalescent COVID-19 were sourced from the United States, Italy and Spain. T cells, B-cell-depleted T cells, or PBMCs provided the cDNA or gDNA that served as material.

The authors' processing: Counts of nucleated cells, estimated from reference gene primer amplification, were obtained. Assay used: immunoSEQ multiplex PCR; TCRdb lists only in-frame clones, some missing. V, J and clone size are those of that table, while D and trimming were read from the DNA. The table has under 200,000 clones, about three quarters seen once. Input material: peripheral blood. The sequence came from a man aged 55 to 70 with acute or convalescent COVID-19.

CDR3 nucleotides: TGCGCCAGCAGCTTGGAATCAGGGCCCGGCGAGCAGTACTTC. Its protein product is CASSLESGPGEQYF. This rearrangement joins TRBV5-1 to TRBJ2-7; a possible D gene is TRBD1 (5 bases). Trimming took off 0 bases at V and 6 bases at J, with 13 bases between the two ends. Germline V gene sequence: CDR1 SGHRS, CDR2 YFSETQ. The CDR3 extends over 14 amino acids.